This T cell receptor (beta chain) stems from a study of T-cell reconstitution after alpha-beta-depleted transplantation in children. A library of TCRbeta sequences, prepared with unique molecular identifiers, was generated. TCRdb re-called the PCR reads through MiXCR, storing one row per CDR3 protein. This sample has about 610,000 distinct CDR3 sequences, with over 9.5% found just once. The CDR3 contains 16 residues. The V and J ends lost 0 bases and 9 bases respectively, with 19 bases between them. CDR1 is SGHRS, CDR2 YFSETQ, per germline. The V gene is TRBV5-1, the J gene TRBJ2-1; D is undetermined. The origin of this receptor is a human donor who donated a stem cell graft to a child with acute myeloid leukemia. The sample in question was PBMCs from the stem cell graft donor, obtained from the stem cell graft. The CDR3 bases are TGCGCCAGCAGCTTGGGCGCCCTAACAAAGACGGGTGAGCAGTTCTTC. Translated, it gives CASSLGALTKTGEQFF.